A single sample gave rise to the 3 T cell receptor beta chains below, sequenced in a study of memory CD4+ T cells and cytomegalovirus serostatus. Single viable CD3+CD4+CD8-CD45RO+ cells were sorted as the memory CD4+ T cells. Repertoires were generated with immunoSEQ multiplex PCR, while TCRdb's copy carries only in-frame clones and drops some. Among 40,000 to 45,000 clones listed, less than 85% were seen once. Input material: memory CD4+ T cells from blood. All receptors derive from an adult in good health and CMV-seronegative.

The CDR3 loop reads CASSLDRAYGYTF. The CDR3 coding sequence is TGCGCCAGCAGCCTAGACCGGGCTTATGGCTACACCTTC. V gene TRBV5-1 combines with J gene TRBJ1-2; D is uncertain. The CDR3 extends over 13 amino acids. Germline V lookup: CDR1 SGHRS, CDR2 YFSETQ. V shed 4 bases and J shed 5 bases, with 12 bases lying between them.

The gene calls are TRBV4-1 and TRBJ2-3, with D perhaps matching TRBD2 (5 bases). Germline assignment: CDR1 MGHRA and CDR2 YSYEKL. The CDR3 is 15 residues long. V lost 1 base, J lost 5 bases, and 13 bases lay in between. CDR3 loop: CASSQAPAAGDTQYF. CDR3 coding DNA: TGCGCCAGCAGCCAAGCCCCGGCGGCGGGAGATACGCAGTATTTT.

The chain joins TRBV28 to TRBJ1-1; D ambiguous. V lost 3 bases to trimming and J lost 7 bases, with 3 bases between them. The CDR3 is made up of 10 amino acids. Germline V gives CDR1 MDHEN, CDR2 SYDVKM. DNA for the CDR3: TGTGCCAGCAGTTTTGTTGAAGCTTTCTTT. It codes for CASSFVEAFF.